These T cell receptor beta chains were read from a single sample in a study of T cell changes during pregnancy in multiple sclerosis. Only in-frame clones appear in the TCRdb table, and some are missing; sequencing was by immunoSEQ multiplex PCR. This table has about 76,000 clones, 93% appearing once. Sequencing was performed on peripheral blood, taken in the second trimester of pregnancy. The origin of the receptors is a female donor with multiple sclerosis, enrolled in a pregnancy study. CDR3s include the opening cysteine and the closing phenylalanine or tryptophan. Fields, in order: D gene, J gene, V gene, CDR3 protein. A D gene is named only where the DNA matches it firmly.

d_gene: NA; j_gene: TRBJ2-5; v_gene: TRBV2; CDR3aa: CASSELGLRETQYF
d_gene: TRBD1; j_gene: TRBJ1-1; v_gene: TRBV30; CDR3aa: CAWGTGVSEAFF
d_gene: TRBD1; j_gene: TRBJ1-2; v_gene: TRBV7-2; CDR3aa: CASSWTGSGDYGYTF
d_gene: NA; j_gene: TRBJ2-7; v_gene: TRBV12-2; CDR3aa: CASRRYRDRSYEQYF
d_gene: TRBD1; j_gene: TRBJ2-2; v_gene: TRBV9; CDR3aa: CASSPETGVATGELFF
d_gene: TRBD2; j_gene: TRBJ2-2; v_gene: TRBV11-2; CDR3aa: CASSLDTSGGAGGLFF
d_gene: TRBD2; j_gene: TRBJ2-5; v_gene: TRBV7-9; CDR3aa: CASSLLAGGETQYF
d_gene: TRBD1; j_gene: TRBJ1-6; v_gene: TRBV5-6; CDR3aa: CASSTGQNSPLHF
d_gene: TRBD2; j_gene: TRBJ2-1; v_gene: TRBV7-8; CDR3aa: CASSHRISGAWNEQFF
d_gene: NA; j_gene: TRBJ2-1; v_gene: TRBV5-1; CDR3aa: CASSLADSSKIF
d_gene: NA; j_gene: TRBJ1-2; v_gene: TRBV7-9; CDR3aa: CASSSGNYGYTF
d_gene: NA; j_gene: TRBJ2-5; v_gene: TRBV27; CDR3aa: CASTLVVDQYF
d_gene: NA; j_gene: TRBJ1-1; v_gene: TRBV18; CDR3aa: CASHSGVTEAFF
d_gene: NA; j_gene: TRBJ2-1; v_gene: TRBV13; CDR3aa: CASSWRGSLHNEQFF
d_gene: NA; j_gene: TRBJ2-1; v_gene: TRBV2; CDR3aa: CASSDWPVRGNEQFF
d_gene: TRBD1; j_gene: TRBJ1-4; v_gene: TRBV13; CDR3aa: CASSSRQGADEKLFF
d_gene: NA; j_gene: TRBJ2-2; v_gene: TRBV5-1; CDR3aa: CASSLAIVGAGTGELFF
d_gene: NA; j_gene: TRBJ2-3; v_gene: TRBV10-1; CDR3aa: CASSEIGGLGTDTQYF
d_gene: TRBD1; j_gene: TRBJ1-1; v_gene: TRBV5-8; CDR3aa: CASSLATGGVWDTEAFF
d_gene: NA; j_gene: TRBJ2-1; v_gene: TRBV6-5; CDR3aa: CATGPTGVSYNEQFF
d_gene: NA; j_gene: TRBJ2-5; v_gene: TRBV6-5; CDR3aa: CASSRTRQETQYF
d_gene: TRBD2; j_gene: TRBJ2-1; v_gene: TRBV7-6; CDR3aa: CASSLLAGGPHEQFF
d_gene: TRBD1; j_gene: TRBJ1-2; v_gene: TRBV5-1; CDR3aa: CASTLSGTVNLGYGYTF
d_gene: NA; j_gene: TRBJ2-7; v_gene: TRBV18; CDR3aa: CASSPPMGSDEQYF
d_gene: NA; j_gene: TRBJ1-5; v_gene: TRBV7-8; CDR3aa: CASLNGALGNQPQHF
d_gene: TRBD2; j_gene: TRBJ2-1; v_gene: TRBV5-4; CDR3aa: CASRLGGALINEQFF
d_gene: NA; j_gene: TRBJ1-4; v_gene: TRBV11-1; CDR3aa: CATGLSAATNEKLFF
d_gene: NA; j_gene: TRBJ1-2; v_gene: TRBV20-1; CDR3aa: CSTPNYGYTF
d_gene: TRBD2; j_gene: TRBJ2-2; v_gene: TRBV29-1; CDR3aa: CSVAPSGVTGELFF
d_gene: TRBD1; j_gene: TRBJ1-5; v_gene: TRBV5-8; CDR3aa: CATGGTVYSNQPQHF
d_gene: TRBD1; j_gene: TRBJ2-7; v_gene: TRBV2; CDR3aa: CASSPWGQGAEQYF
d_gene: TRBD2; j_gene: TRBJ2-1; v_gene: TRBV7-9; CDR3aa: CASSLLAGGHEQFF
d_gene: NA; j_gene: TRBJ1-4; v_gene: TRBV6-1; CDR3aa: CASSGSRMVEKLFF
d_gene: NA; j_gene: TRBJ1-1; v_gene: TRBV5-4; CDR3aa: CASNGAYTEAFF
d_gene: NA; j_gene: TRBJ1-5; v_gene: TRBV7-9; CDR3aa: CASSSMAAGDQPQHF
d_gene: NA; j_gene: TRBJ1-6; v_gene: TRBV27; CDR3aa: CASSLIGAYNSPLHF
d_gene: NA; j_gene: TRBJ2-7; v_gene: TRBV6-1; CDR3aa: CASRDTRFSSYEQYF
d_gene: NA; j_gene: TRBJ1-5; v_gene: TRBV15; CDR3aa: CATSSREPGDQPQHF
d_gene: NA; j_gene: TRBJ1-4; v_gene: TRBV5-1; CDR3aa: CASSLTEGATNEKLFF
d_gene: NA; j_gene: TRBJ2-7; v_gene: TRBV19; CDR3aa: CATQGFDSYEQYF
d_gene: NA; j_gene: TRBJ1-1; v_gene: TRBV13; CDR3aa: CASTRGDTEAFF
d_gene: NA; j_gene: TRBJ1-4; v_gene: TRBV4-1; CDR3aa: CASSQGTANEKLFF
d_gene: NA; j_gene: TRBJ1-4; v_gene: TRBV14; CDR3aa: CASSPRGAGEKLFF
d_gene: NA; j_gene: TRBJ1-5; v_gene: TRBV13; CDR3aa: CASSFLGQPQHF
d_gene: NA; j_gene: TRBJ2-7; v_gene: TRBV11-2; CDR3aa: CASSRESYEQYF
d_gene: TRBD2; j_gene: TRBJ2-1; v_gene: TRBV7-2; CDR3aa: CASSLAWGAGGIEQFF
d_gene: NA; j_gene: TRBJ1-1; v_gene: TRBV7-2; CDR3aa: CASSFAGGGTEAFF
d_gene: NA; j_gene: TRBJ1-1; v_gene: TRBV19; CDR3aa: CASSDLMRTEAFF
d_gene: NA; j_gene: TRBJ2-5; v_gene: TRBV9; CDR3aa: CASSVAGGAWQETQYF
d_gene: NA; j_gene: TRBJ2-7; v_gene: TRBV7-9; CDR3aa: CASSLKGGALEEQYF
d_gene: NA; j_gene: TRBJ2-7; v_gene: TRBV28; CDR3aa: CASSLFRTGGTTYEQYF
d_gene: TRBD1; j_gene: TRBJ1-1; v_gene: TRBV19; CDR3aa: CATQGGPEAFF
d_gene: NA; j_gene: TRBJ1-5; v_gene: TRBV4-1; CDR3aa: CASSQDTIASNQPQHF